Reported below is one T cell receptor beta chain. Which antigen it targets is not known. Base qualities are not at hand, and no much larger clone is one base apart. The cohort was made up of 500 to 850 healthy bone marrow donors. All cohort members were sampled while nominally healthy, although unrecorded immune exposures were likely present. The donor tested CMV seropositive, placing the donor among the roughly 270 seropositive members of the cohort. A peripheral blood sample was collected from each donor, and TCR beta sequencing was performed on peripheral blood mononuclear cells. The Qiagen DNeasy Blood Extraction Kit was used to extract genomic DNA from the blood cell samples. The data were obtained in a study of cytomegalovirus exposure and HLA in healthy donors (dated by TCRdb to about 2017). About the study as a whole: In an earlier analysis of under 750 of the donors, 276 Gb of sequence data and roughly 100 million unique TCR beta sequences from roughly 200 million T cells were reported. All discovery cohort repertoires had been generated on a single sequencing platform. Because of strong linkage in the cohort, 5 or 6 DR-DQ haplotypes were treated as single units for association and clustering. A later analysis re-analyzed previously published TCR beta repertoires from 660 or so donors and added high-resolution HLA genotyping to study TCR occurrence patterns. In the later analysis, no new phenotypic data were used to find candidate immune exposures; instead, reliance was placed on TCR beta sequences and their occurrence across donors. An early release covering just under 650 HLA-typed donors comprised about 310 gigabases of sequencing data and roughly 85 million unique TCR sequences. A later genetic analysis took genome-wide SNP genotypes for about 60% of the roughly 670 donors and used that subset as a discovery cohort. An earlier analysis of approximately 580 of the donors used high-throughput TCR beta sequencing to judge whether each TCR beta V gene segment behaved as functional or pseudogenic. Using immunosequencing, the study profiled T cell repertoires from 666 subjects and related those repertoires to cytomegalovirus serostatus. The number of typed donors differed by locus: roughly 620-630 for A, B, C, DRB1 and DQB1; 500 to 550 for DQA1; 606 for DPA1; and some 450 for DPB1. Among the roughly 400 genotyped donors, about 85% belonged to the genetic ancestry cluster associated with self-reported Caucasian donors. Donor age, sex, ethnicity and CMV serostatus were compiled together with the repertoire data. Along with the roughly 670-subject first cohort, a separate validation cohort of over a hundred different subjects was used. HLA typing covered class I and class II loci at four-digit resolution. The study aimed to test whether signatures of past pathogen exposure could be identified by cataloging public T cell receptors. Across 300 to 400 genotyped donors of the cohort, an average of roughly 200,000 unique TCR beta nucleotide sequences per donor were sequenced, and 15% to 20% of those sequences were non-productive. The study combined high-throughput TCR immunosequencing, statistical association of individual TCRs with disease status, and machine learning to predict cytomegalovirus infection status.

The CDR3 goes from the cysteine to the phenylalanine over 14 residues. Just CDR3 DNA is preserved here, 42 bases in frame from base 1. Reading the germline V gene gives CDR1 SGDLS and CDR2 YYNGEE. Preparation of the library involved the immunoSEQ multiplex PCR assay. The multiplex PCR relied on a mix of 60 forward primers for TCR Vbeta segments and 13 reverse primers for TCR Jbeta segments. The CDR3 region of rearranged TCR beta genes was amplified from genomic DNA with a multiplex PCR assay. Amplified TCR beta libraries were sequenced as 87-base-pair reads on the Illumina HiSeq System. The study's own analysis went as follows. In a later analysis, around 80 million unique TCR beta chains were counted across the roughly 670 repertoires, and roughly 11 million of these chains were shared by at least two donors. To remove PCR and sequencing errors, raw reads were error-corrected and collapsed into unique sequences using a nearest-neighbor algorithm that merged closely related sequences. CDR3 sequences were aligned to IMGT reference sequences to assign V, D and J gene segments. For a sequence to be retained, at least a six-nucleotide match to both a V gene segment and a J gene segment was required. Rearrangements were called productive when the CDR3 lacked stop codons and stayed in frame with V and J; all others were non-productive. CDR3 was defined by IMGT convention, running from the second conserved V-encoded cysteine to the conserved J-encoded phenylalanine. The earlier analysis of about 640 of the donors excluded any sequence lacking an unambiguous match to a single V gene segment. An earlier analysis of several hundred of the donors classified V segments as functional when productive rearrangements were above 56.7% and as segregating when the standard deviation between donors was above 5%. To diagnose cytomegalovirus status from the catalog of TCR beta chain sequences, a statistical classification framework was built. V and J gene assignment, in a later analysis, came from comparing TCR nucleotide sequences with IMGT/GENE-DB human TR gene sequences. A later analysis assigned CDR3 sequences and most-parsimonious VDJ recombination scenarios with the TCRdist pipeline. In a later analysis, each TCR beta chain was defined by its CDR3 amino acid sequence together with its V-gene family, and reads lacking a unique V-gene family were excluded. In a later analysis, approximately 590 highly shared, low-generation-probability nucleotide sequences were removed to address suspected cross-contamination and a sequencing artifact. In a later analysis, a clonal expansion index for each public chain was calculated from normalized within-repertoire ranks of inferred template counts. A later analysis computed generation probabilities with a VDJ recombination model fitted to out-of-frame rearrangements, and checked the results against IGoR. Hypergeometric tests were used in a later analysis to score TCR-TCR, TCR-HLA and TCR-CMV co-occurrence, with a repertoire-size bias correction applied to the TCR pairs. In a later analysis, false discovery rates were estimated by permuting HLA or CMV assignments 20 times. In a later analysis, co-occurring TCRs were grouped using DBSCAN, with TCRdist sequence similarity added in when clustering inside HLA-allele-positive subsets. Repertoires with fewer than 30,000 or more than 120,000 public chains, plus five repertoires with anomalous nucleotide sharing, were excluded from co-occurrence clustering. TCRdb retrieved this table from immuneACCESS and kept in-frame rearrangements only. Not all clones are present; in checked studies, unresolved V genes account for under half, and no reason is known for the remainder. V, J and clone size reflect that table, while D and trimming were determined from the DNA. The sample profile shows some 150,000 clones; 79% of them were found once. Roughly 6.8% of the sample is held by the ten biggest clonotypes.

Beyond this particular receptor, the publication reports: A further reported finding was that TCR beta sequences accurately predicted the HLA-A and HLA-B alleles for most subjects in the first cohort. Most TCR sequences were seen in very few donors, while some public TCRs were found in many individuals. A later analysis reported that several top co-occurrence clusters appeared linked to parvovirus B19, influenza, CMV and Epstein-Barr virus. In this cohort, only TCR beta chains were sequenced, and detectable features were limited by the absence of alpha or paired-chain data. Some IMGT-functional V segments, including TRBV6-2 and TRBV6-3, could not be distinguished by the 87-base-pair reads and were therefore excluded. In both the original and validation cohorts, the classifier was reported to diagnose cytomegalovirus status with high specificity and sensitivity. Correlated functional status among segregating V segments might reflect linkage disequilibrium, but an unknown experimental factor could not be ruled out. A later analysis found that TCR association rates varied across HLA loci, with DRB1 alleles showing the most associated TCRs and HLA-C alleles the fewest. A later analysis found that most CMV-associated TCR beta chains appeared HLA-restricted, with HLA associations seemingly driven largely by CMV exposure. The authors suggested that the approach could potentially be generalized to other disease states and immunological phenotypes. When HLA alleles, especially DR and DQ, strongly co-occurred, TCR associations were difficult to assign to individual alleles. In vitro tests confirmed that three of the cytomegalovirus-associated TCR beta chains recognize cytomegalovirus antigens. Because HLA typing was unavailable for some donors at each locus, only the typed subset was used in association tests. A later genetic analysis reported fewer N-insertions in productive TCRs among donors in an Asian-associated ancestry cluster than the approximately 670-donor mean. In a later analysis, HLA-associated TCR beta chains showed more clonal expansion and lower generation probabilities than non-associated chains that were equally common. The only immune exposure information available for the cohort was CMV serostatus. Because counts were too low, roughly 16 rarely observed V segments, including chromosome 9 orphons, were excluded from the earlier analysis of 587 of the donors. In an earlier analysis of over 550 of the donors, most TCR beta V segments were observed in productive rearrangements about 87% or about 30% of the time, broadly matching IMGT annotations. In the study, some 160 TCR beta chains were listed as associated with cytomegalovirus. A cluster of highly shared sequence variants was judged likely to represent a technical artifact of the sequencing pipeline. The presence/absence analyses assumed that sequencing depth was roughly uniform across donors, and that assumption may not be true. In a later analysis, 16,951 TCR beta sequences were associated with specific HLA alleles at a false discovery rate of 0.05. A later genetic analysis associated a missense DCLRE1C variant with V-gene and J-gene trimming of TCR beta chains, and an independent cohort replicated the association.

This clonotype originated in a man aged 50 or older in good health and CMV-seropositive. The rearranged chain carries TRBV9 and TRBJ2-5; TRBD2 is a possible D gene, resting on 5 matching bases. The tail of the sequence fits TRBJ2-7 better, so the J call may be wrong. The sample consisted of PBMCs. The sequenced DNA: TGTGCCAGCAGCGACCGAGGGCTGAATGACGAGCAGTACTTC. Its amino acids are CASSDRGLNDEQYF.